This TCR beta chain was sequenced in a study of blood T cell repertoires in COVID-19. Produced via immunoSEQ multiplex PCR; TCRdb's table is partial and in-frame only. The sample lists roughly 70,000 clones; over 80% were seen once. Germline V gives CDR1 SGHTA, CDR2 FQGTGA. V shed 0 bases, J shed 8 bases, and the junction held 3 bases outside the gene matches. The CDR3 sequence is 13 residues long. The TCR comes from an elderly woman with active COVID-19. V and J are TRBV7-3 and TRBJ1-1; 7 positions match TRBD1. Sequencing used peripheral blood. This CDR3 reads CASSLTKDREAFF. The DNA for the CDR3 is TGTGCCAGCAGCTTAACGAAGGACAGGGAAGCTTTCTTT.